The clone carrying this T cell receptor (beta chain) was seen once. This entry belongs to a study of blood T cell repertoires in COVID-19. Study as a whole: Nucleic acid was either cDNA or gDNA, and it came from T cells, B-cell-depleted T cells, or PBMCs.

Study processing details: Reference gene primer amplification yielded estimated nucleated cell counts. Using immunoSEQ multiplex PCR, the repertoire was profiled, and TCRdb retains in-frame clones only, with some absent. V and J calls and clone size are those listed in that table; D and trimming were worked out from the DNA. This sample yields tens of thousands of clones, of which roughly 90% are seen a single time; about an eighth belongs to the top ten. CDR3 length: 13 residues. The V gene's germline CDR1 is ENHRY and CDR2 SYGVKD. What was sequenced was peripheral blood. The J gene is TRBJ1-1, the V gene TRBV10-3, with no clear D. The sequence came from an elderly man with acute or convalescent COVID-19. The CDR3 DNA is TGTGCGGGGAGCCCTATGCCGAACACTGAAGCTTTCTTT. Its translation is CAGSPMPNTEAFF.